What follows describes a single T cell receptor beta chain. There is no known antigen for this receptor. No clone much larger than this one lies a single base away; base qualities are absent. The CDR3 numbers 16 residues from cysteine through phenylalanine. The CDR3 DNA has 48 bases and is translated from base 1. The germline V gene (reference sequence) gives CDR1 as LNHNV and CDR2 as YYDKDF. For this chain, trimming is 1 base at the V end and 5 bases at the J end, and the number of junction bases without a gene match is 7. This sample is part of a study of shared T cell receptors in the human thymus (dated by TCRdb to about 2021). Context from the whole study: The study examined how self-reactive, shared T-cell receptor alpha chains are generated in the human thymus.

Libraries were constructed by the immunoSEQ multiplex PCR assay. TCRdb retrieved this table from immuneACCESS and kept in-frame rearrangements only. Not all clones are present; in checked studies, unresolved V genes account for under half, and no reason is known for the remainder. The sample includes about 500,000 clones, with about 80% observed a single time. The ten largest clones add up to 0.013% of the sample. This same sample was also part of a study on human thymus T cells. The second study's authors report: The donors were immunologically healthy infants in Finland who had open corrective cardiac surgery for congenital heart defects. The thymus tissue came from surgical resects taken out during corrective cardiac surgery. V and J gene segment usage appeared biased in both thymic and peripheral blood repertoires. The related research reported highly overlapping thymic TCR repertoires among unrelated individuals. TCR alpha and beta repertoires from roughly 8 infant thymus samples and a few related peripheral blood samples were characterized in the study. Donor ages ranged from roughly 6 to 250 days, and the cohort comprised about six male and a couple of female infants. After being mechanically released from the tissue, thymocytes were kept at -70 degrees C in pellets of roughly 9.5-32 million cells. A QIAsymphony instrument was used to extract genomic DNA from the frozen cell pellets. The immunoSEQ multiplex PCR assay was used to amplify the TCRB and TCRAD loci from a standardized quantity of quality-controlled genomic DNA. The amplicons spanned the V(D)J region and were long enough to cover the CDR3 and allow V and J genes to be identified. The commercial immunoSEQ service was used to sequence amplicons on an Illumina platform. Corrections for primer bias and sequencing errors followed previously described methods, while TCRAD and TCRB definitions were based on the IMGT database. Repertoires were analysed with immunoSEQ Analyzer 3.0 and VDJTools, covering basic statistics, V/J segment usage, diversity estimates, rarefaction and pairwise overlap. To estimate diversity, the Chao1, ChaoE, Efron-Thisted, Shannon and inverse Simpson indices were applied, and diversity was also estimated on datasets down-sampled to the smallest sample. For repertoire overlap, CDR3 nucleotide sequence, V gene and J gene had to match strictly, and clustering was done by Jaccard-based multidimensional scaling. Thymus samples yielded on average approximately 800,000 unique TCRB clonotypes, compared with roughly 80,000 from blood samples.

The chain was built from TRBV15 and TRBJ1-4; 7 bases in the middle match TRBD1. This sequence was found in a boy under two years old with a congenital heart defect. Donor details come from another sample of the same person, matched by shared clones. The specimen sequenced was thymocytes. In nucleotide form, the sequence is TGTGCCACCAGCAGAGTCCCGGACAGGCTCAATGAAAAACTGTTTTTT. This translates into CATSRVPDRLNEKLFF.